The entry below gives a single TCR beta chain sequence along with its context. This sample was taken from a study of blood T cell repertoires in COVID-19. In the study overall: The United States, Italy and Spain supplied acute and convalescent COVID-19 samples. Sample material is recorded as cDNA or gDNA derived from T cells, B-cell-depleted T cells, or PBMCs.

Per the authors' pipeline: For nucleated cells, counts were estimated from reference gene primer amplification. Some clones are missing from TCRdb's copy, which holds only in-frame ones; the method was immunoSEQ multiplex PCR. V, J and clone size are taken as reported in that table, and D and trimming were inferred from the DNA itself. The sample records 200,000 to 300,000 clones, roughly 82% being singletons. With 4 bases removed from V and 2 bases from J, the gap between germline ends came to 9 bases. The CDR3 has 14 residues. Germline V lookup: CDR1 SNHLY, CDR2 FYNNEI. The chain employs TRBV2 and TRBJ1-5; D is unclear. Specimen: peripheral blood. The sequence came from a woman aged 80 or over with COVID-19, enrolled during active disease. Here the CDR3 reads CASSVIQGNQPQHF. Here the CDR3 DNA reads TGTGCCAGCAGTGTTATTCAGGGCAATCAGCCCCAGCATTTT.